This passage covers 14 T cell receptor beta chains from one sample sequenced in a study of T-cell reconstitution after alpha-beta-depleted transplantation in children (TCRdb year 2016). The library came from PCR. The instrument was an Illumina HiSeq 2500. TCR library preparation used molecular barcoding, with unique molecular identifiers applied to normalize quantification of the TCRbeta repertoire. TCRdb cleaned the public reads at Q25 with fastp, built clones with MiXCR and kept in-frame beta chains. All rows with the same CDR3 protein become a single entry with the most common DNA and genes. This sample has a few hundred thousand distinct CDR3 sequences in its table, and roughly a tenth of those were observed once. The ten most abundant clones make up 5% to 6.5% of the sample. The sample here was PBMCs from the stem cell graft donor, taken from the stem cell graft. The receptors stem from a human donor who donated a stem cell graft to a child with acute myeloid leukemia.

Many counts were recorded for this clonotype. Here the CDR3 omits its conserved ending phenylalanine or tryptophan, so a read error is the likely source. Because the CDR3's place on the DNA is in doubt, the DNA is left out and the CDR3 is given as listed by TCRdb. This chain connects TRBV29-1 to TRBJ2-3; the listed D gene, TRBD2, was not tested against the DNA. The germline V gene has CDR1 SQVTM and CDR2 ANQGSEA. Counting both end residues, the CDR3 totals 12 amino acids. This CDR3 reads CSVGPGLAGGEV.

There are a few counts of this clonotype. The V and J genes are TRBV27 and TRBJ2-3, with TRBD1 matching over 10 bases. This CDR3 has 16 amino acids. Germline loops: CDR1 MNHEY, CDR2 SMNVEV (reference sequence). V lost 5 bases to trimming and J lost 2 bases; unmatched junction nucleotides: 7. The CDR3 nucleotides are TGTGCCAGCAGTCCGACAGGGGGCCCGATCACAGATACGCAGTATTTT. Translation gives CASSPTGGPITDTQYF.

This clonotype was found many times. V usage is TRBV3-1 and J usage is TRBJ2-3; 11 positions match TRBD2. The CDR3 extends over 15 amino acids. Trimming removed 6 bases from V and 3 bases from J; junction bases left unmatched: 5. The germline V gene has CDR1 LGHDT and CDR2 YNNKEL (reference sequence). The CDR3 DNA reads as TGTGCCAGCAGGCTAGCGGGGGGCCGTACAGATACGCAGTATTTT. Amino acids: CASRLAGGRTDTQYF.

This clonotype was counted ten times or more. The rearrangement links TRBV15 to TRBJ2-2; 9 positions agree with TRBD1. The V and J ends lost 6 bases and 6 bases, in that order; junction bases with no gene match: 8. This CDR3 contains 15 residues. CDR1 and CDR2 from the germline V gene are LNHNV and YYDKDF (reference sequence). CDR3 DNA sequence: TGTGCCACCAGTCCCGGGGACAGGGAGGCCGGGGAGCTGTTTTTT. This codes for CATSPGDREAGELFF. Based on the CDR3 plus reference TRBV15 and TRBJ2-2, the full variable domain is DAMVIQNPRYQVTQFGKPVTLSCSQTLNHNVMYWYQQKSSQAPKLLFHYYDKDFNNEADTPDNFQSRRPNTSFCFLDIRSPGLGDTAMYLCATSPGDREAGELFFGEGSRLTVL.

This clonotype was counted only a few times. The CDR3 region has the DNA TGCAGCGGTTGGGGGAGCAAAAACATTCAGTACTTC. Translated, it gives CSGWGSKNIQYF. This chain connects TRBV29-1 to TRBJ2-4; possibly TRBD1 or TRBD2 for D (5 bases each). The CDR3 length is 12 residues. The germline CDR1 and CDR2 sequences are SQVTM and ANQGSEA. Trimming left V 7 bases short and J 3 bases short, with 10 bases between.

The rearrangement uses TRBV6-1 and TRBJ2-7; 7 bases line up with TRBD1. The CDR3 consists of 13 residues. V lost 6 bases to trimming and J lost 1 base; unmatched junction nucleotides: 3. Germline V gene sequence: CDR1 MNHNS, CDR2 SASEGT. This chain's CDR3 is CASRSGGSYEQYV. The CDR3, as DNA: TGTGCCAGCAGGTCAGGGGGTTCCTACGAGCAGTACGTC.

This clonotype was seen a handful of times. The CDR3 nucleotides read TGTGCCAGCAGCCTGGTTTATAACAGGGGGTGGACCTATGGCTACACCTTC. Protein sequence: CASSLVYNRGWTYGYTF. The V gene is TRBV5-5, the J gene TRBJ1-2; TRBD1 matches at 8 bases. The J segment lost 4 bases and the V segment lost 4 bases, leaving 15 bases of the junction unmatched. Germline values: CDR1 SGHKS, CDR2 YYEKEE (reference sequence). The CDR3 extends over 17 amino acids.

V is TRBV25-1 and J is TRBJ2-1, with TRBD2 identical over 8 bases. The CDR3 spans 16 residues. V lost 2 bases and J lost 6; bases outside the gene matches: 9. Germline-derived CDR1 and CDR2 are MGHDK and SYGVNS. CDR3 residues: CASSEKTGTSANEQFF. The CDR3 region has the DNA TGTGCCAGCAGTGAAAAAACCGGGACTAGTGCCAATGAGCAGTTCTTC.

The rearrangement links TRBV25-1 to TRBJ2-1; 10 positions agree with TRBD2. In germline, CDR1 is MGHDK, CDR2 SYGVNS. Losses at the gene ends were 6 bases for V and 5 bases for J; bases not matched to a gene: 4. The CDR3 totals 14 residues. The CDR3 sequence: CASRGAGGDNEQFF. In DNA, the CDR3 is TGTGCCAGCAGAGGAGCGGGGGGGGACAATGAGCAGTTCTTC.

This clonotype was found a few times. The J gene is TRBJ1-2, the V gene TRBV6-2 or TRBV6-3; no firm D call. The V end was cut by 2 bases, the J end by 0 bases, with 7 bases between. This CDR3 has 14 residues. Germline CDR1 MNHEY, CDR2 SVGEGT. DNA for the CDR3: TGTGCCAGCAGTTACCGGAGAGCTAACTATGGCTACACCTTC. Its protein is CASSYRRANYGYTF.

The chain is built from TRBV7-2 and TRBJ2-1, with D tentatively TRBD1 (6 bases). The CDR3 has 16 amino acids. The V end was cut by 4 bases, the J end by 5 bases, with 18 bases between. The V gene's germline CDR1 is SGHTA and CDR2 FQGNSA. The CDR3 loop is CASSSSGTRVNNEQFF. The CDR3 coding sequence is TGTGCCAGCAGCTCGTCTGGGACAAGGGTGAACAATGAGCAGTTCTTC.

This clonotype was observed a few times. The chain combines TRBV6-6 with TRBJ2-6, with TRBD1 identical over 9 bases. This CDR3 is 16 amino acids long. Germline loops: CDR1 MNHNY, CDR2 SVGAGI (reference sequence). The V segment lost 5 bases and the J segment 4 bases; nucleotides outside the gene matches: 6. For the CDR3, the DNA is TGTGCCAGCAGTAATGACAGGGGGTCAGGGGCCAACGTCCTGACTTTC. Translating it yields CASSNDRGSGANVLTF.

J is TRBJ2-5 and V is TRBV12-3 or TRBV12-4; TRBD1 is a possible D gene (6 bases). The CDR3 is 14 amino acids. The V gene lost 6 bases and the J gene lost 4 bases, with 15 bases spanning the gap. CDR3 region: CASRSTGIAETQYF. The CDR3 bases are TGTGCCAGCAGGTCAACAGGGATTGCAGAGACCCAGTACTTC.

This chain connects TRBV20-1 to TRBJ2-1, with 9 bases identical to TRBD1. The CDR3 covers 15 residues. After removal of 3 bases from V and 5 bases from J, the junction contained 8 bases not matched to a gene. The V gene's germline CDR1 is DFQATT and CDR2 SNEGSKA (reference sequence). CDR3 sequence reads: CSARPRDREDNEQFF. CDR3 DNA: TGCAGTGCTAGGCCCCGGGACAGGGAGGACAATGAGCAGTTCTTC.